These T cell receptor beta chains were read from a single sample in a study of shared clonotypes between healthy human individuals. Produced via immunoSEQ multiplex PCR; TCRdb's table is partial and in-frame only. Altogether about 480,000 clones are present, 75% to 85% being singletons, with the ten largest covering 13%. The sequenced sample was PBMCs. The receptors derive from a woman aged 40 to 55 in good health. Some clones in this sample may be carry-over from other donors' samples. The CDR3 runs from the conserved cysteine through the conserved F or W. A D gene is named only where the DNA matches it firmly. Some rows have no size entry. The others give once, few or many, or a class for an expanded clone.

clone size,D gene,J gene,V gene,CDR3 DNA,CDR3 protein
-,TRBD1,TRBJ2-7,TRBV7-2,TGTGCCAGCAGCTTAACCGGGACAGGGGAGTACGAGCAGTACTTC,CASSLTGTGEYEQYF
-,-,TRBJ1-5,TRBV7-2,TGTGCCAGCAGCTCCACGGGGGATAGCAATCAGCCCCAGCATTTT,CASSSTGDSNQPQHF
-,-,TRBJ2-4,TRBV7-2,TGTGCCAGCAGCCCCACGGTGCTTAACATTCAGTACTTC,CASSPTVLNIQYF
once,-,TRBJ2-3,TRBV6-5,TGTGCCAGCAGTTCTAAGTTTTTCATCACAGATACGCAGTATTTT,CASSSKFFITDTQYF
-,-,TRBJ2-7,TRBV7-3,TGTGCCAGCAGCCACGGGGGCGGCGAGCAGTACTTC,CASSHGGGEQYF
-,TRBD2,TRBJ2-2,TRBV10-2,TGCGCCAGCAGTGAGGGTGCAGCGGGAGGGCTCGGGGAGCTGTTTTTT,CASSEGAAGGLGELFF
-,-,TRBJ1-2,TRBV27,TGTGCCAGCCGCGGGGGGCCTAACTATGGCTACACCTTC,CASRGGPNYGYTF
-,-,TRBJ2-7,TRBV14,TGTGCCAGCAGCCAAGGAACGCGGAGCTCCTACGAGCAGTACTTC,CASSQGTRSSYEQYF
-,-,TRBJ1-3,TRBV5-4,TGTGCCAGCAGCTTGGACAGTGCTGGAAACACCATATATTTT,CASSLDSAGNTIYF
-,-,TRBJ2-3,TRBV7-3,TGTGCCAGCAGCTTAAACCCCCCAGGCAGCACAGATACGCAGTATTTT,CASSLNPPGSTDTQYF
-,TRBD2,TRBJ2-1,TRBV9,TGTGCCAGCAGCGCAACCGGGACTAGCGGGAGGCCTTATAATGAGCAGTTCTTC,CASSATGTSGRPYNEQFF
-,-,TRBJ2-3,TRBV5-8,TGTGCCAGCAGCTTCTTAGCGGAGCAGAGCACAGATACGCAGTATTTT,CASSFLAEQSTDTQYF
-,TRBD1,TRBJ1-1,TRBV19,TGTGCCAGTAGTCCTGGGAAACTACAGGGGAGGAACACTGAAGCTTTCTTT,CASSPGKLQGRNTEAFF
-,TRBD2,TRBJ2-3,TRBV2,TGTGCCAGCAGTGCTCTAGCGGCCAGCACAGATACGCAGTATTTT,CASSALAASTDTQYF
-,TRBD1,TRBJ2-3,TRBV11-3,TGTGCCAGCAGCAGTGGACAGGGGTTAGATACGCAGTATTTT,CASSSGQGLDTQYF
-,TRBD2,TRBJ2-1,TRBV11-2,TGTGCCAGCAGCCCTACGGGGGGGAATGAGCAGTTCTTC,CASSPTGGNEQFF
few,-,TRBJ2-2,TRBV9,TGTGCCAGCAACACGAAGGGGGAGCTGTTTTTT,CASNTKGELFF
-,TRBD2,TRBJ2-7,TRBV10-1,TGCGCCAGCAGTCCCGGGACTAGCGGGAGGTACGAGCAGTACTTC,CASSPGTSGRYEQYF
-,-,TRBJ1-3,TRBV5-1,TGCGCCAGCAGCTTGGGCCAACTGACTGGAAACACCATATATTTT,CASSLGQLTGNTIYF
-,-,TRBJ1-1,TRBV25-1,TGTGCCAGCAGTGAACACGGTCAGGGCGGAGGCACTGAAGCTTTCTTT,CASSEHGQGGGTEAFF
-,TRBD2,TRBJ2-7,TRBV7-2,TGTGCCAGCAGCTTTAGCGGGGGAGCCTACGAGCAGTACTTC,CASSFSGGAYEQYF
-,-,TRBJ2-5,TRBV7-9,TGTGCCAGCAGCTTAGGGGGATTGGGGGAGACCCAGTACTTC,CASSLGGLGETQYF
-,TRBD1,TRBJ2-3,TRBV6-6,TGTGCCAGCAGTTCGACAGGGGATACGCAGTATTTT,CASSSTGDTQYF
-,-,TRBJ2-3,TRBV6-1,TGTGCCAGCAGCGAGGACACAGATACGCAGTATTTT,CASSEDTDTQYF
-,TRBD2,TRBJ2-1,TRBV4-2,TGTGCCAGCAGCCAAGAATATTTAAGCGGGGCAGCCTACAATGAGCAGTTCTTC,CASSQEYLSGAAYNEQFF
-,-,TRBJ2-1,TRBV21-1,TGTGCCAGCAGCAACCCCCAGGGACAGGGAGTCTACAATGAGCAGTTCTTC,CASSNPQGQGVYNEQFF
-,-,TRBJ1-2,TRBV30,TGTGCCTGGAGTGTTTCAAAGGACTATGGCTACACCTTC,CAWSVSKDYGYTF
-,TRBD2,TRBJ2-7,TRBV4-2,TGTGCCAGCAGCCAAGGGACTAGCGCTTCCTACGAGCAGTACTTC,CASSQGTSASYEQYF
-,TRBD1,TRBJ2-7,TRBV4-2,TGTGCCAGCAGCCCCCGGGACAGGGGGCCCGTCGGCGAGCAGTACTTC,CASSPRDRGPVGEQYF
-,-,TRBJ2-6,TRBV5-1,TGCGCCAGCAGCTGGGGGGCCGTCGGTTCTGGGGCCAACGTCCTGACTTTC,CASSWGAVGSGANVLTF
-,-,TRBJ1-3,TRBV18,TGTGCCAGCTCACCAGTGGCAGGGACCGACACCATATATTTT,CASSPVAGTDTIYF
-,-,TRBJ2-3,TRBV7-2,TGTGCCAGCAGCTTGGAAACAGATACGCAGTATTTT,CASSLETDTQYF
few,TRBD1,TRBJ1-2,TRBV18,TGTGCCAGCCCTGGACAGGACCCACGATACTTGGATGGCTACACCTTC,CASPGQDPRYLDGYTF
once,TRBD1,TRBJ2-5,TRBV5-5,TGTGCCAGCAGCCCTCGGACAGGGGGAGAGACCCAGTACTTC,CASSPRTGGETQYF
-,TRBD2,TRBJ2-3,TRBV9,TGTGCCAGCAGTCGGGGACTAGCGGACACAGATACGCAGTATTTT,CASSRGLADTDTQYF
few,-,TRBJ1-5,TRBV9,TGTGCCAGCAGCGTAGCAGGGCAGGGCAATCAGCCCCAGCATTTT,CASSVAGQGNQPQHF
-,-,TRBJ1-5,TRBV13,TGTGCCAGCAGCTTAGGGGCACTACCTAATCAGCCCCAGCATTTT,CASSLGALPNQPQHF
-,-,TRBJ1-1,TRBV6-5,TGTGCCAGCAGTTACCGCGGAGGGCGGGGAACTGAAGCTTTCTTT,CASSYRGGRGTEAFF
once,-,TRBJ2-1,TRBV5-1,TGCGCCAGCAGCTCTAACCCACAGGGAGTTGGACACAATGAGCAGTTCTTC,CASSSNPQGVGHNEQFF
-,-,TRBJ2-7,TRBV5-1,TGCGCCAGCAGCCTCGGGACGGAAGCCTACGAGCAGTACTTC,CASSLGTEAYEQYF
-,-,TRBJ2-5,TRBV7-8,TGTGCCAGCAGCTTCCCTGGGCGAGAGACCCAGTACTTC,CASSFPGRETQYF
-,-,TRBJ2-3,TRBV9,TGTGCCAGCAGCTCCCCGGGGGACCGCACAGATACGCAGTATTTT,CASSSPGDRTDTQYF
-,-,TRBJ1-3,TRBV4-3,TGCGCCAGCAGCCGGGGCTCTGGAAACACCATATATTTT,CASSRGSGNTIYF
-,TRBD1,TRBJ1-3,TRBV4-3,TGCGCCAGCAGCCTCCATGGACAGGGAAGGCCTGGAAACACCATATATTTT,CASSLHGQGRPGNTIYF
-,-,TRBJ1-3,TRBV9,TGTGCCAGCAGCGACGCGGGGGTCTCTGGAAACACCATATATTTT,CASSDAGVSGNTIYF
-,-,TRBJ2-2,TRBV27,TGTGCCAGCAGTTTATCGCTGACTAGAACCGGGGAGCTGTTTTTT,CASSLSLTRTGELFF
-,TRBD2,TRBJ2-2,TRBV5-1,TGCGCCAGCAGCACCGGGACTAGCGGGATTTTCACCGGGGAGCTGTTTTTT,CASSTGTSGIFTGELFF
-,-,TRBJ1-2,TRBV28,TGTGCCAGCAGTTACAGAAACTATGGCTACACCTTC,CASSYRNYGYTF
few,-,TRBJ2-3,TRBV12-5,TGTGCTAGTGGTTTGGGCACGACGCGAAATACGCAGTATTTT,CASGLGTTRNTQYF
-,-,TRBJ1-5,TRBV18,TGTGCCAGCTCACCAAGGAGGGATCAGCCCCAGCATTTT,CASSPRRDQPQHF
-,-,TRBJ1-1,TRBV2,TGTGCCAGCAGTGCAGGGACGAACACTGAAGCTTTCTTT,CASSAGTNTEAFF
-,TRBD2,TRBJ2-5,TRBV29-1,TGCAGCGTAGCTAGCGGGAGGGCCGAGACCCAGTACTTC,CSVASGRAETQYF
-,TRBD2,TRBJ2-1,TRBV28,TGTGCCAGCAGGGGAGGAACTAGCGCAAACAATGAGCAGTTCTTC,CASRGGTSANNEQFF
once,-,TRBJ2-7,TRBV5-1,TGCGCCAGCAGATCGACAGTGAACCAAGACTACGAGCAGTACTTC,CASRSTVNQDYEQYF
once,TRBD2,TRBJ2-7,TRBV2,TGTGCCAGCAAGCGTAGGGGTCTAGCGGGGGACCCTTACGAGCAGTACTTC,CASKRRGLAGDPYEQYF
-,-,TRBJ1-2,TRBV7-2,TGTGCCAGCAGGTACGGGGGAAGTAACTATGGCTACACCTTC,CASRYGGSNYGYTF
-,-,TRBJ2-7,TRBV27,TGTGCCAGCAGTAGAAGCGGCCCCTCCTACGAGCAGTACTTC,CASSRSGPSYEQYF